Listed below are T cell receptor beta chains from one sample, sequenced in a study of blood T cell repertoires in COVID-19. TCRdb keeps only in-frame clones here, not all; method: immunoSEQ multiplex PCR. The sample lists about 140,000 clones; about 90% were seen once. What was sequenced was peripheral blood. These receptors came from a man in his fifties or sixties with active or convalescent COVID-19. The CDR3 runs from the conserved cysteine through the conserved F or W. The order of the fields is clone size, V gene, J gene, D gene, CDR3 protein, CDR3 DNA. D genes are given only for firm matches. For some rows the clone size is stated as once, few or many, or as a class when expanded; others skip it.

>NA|TRBV7-3|TRBJ1-2|NA
CASSLGGAVGYTF
TGTGCCAGCAGCTTAGGGGGGGCGGTAGGCTACACCTTC
>NA|TRBV12-3/TRBV12-4|TRBJ1-2|NA
CASSLLGDYGYTF
TGTGCCAGCAGTCTCCTAGGCGACTATGGCTACACCTTC
>NA|TRBV18|TRBJ1-1|TRBD1
CASSPEQGTEAFF
TGTGCCAGCTCACCAGAACAGGGGACTGAAGCTTTCTTT
>NA|TRBV29-1|TRBJ2-7|NA
CSVESGAYEQYF
TGCAGCGTTGAATCGGGGGCCTACGAGCAGTACTTC
>NA|TRBV19|TRBJ1-5|NA
CASKVGTVNQPQHF
TGTGCCAGTAAGGTTGGAACAGTCAATCAGCCCCAGCATTTT
>NA|TRBV28|TRBJ1-2|NA
CASTYRTSYGYTF
TGTGCCAGCACCTACAGGACCTCCTATGGCTACACCTTC
>NA|TRBV5-4|TRBJ2-7|TRBD2
CASSLASGGYEQYF
TGTGCCAGCAGCTTGGCCTCGGGAGGCTACGAGCAGTACTTC
>NA|TRBV6-1|TRBJ2-4|NA
CASSEQGGIAKNIQYF
TGTGCCAGCAGTGAACAGGGTGGGATAGCCAAAAACATTCAGTACTTC
>NA|TRBV3-1/TRBV3-2|TRBJ2-1|TRBD2
CASSPRGPREGDEQFF
TGTGCCAGCAGCCCCCGGGGGCCCCGGGAGGGCGATGAGCAGTTCTTC
>NA|TRBV19|TRBJ2-3|NA
CASSLTGFTDTQYF
TGTGCCAGTAGCTTGACAGGATTCACAGATACGCAGTATTTT
>once|TRBV28|TRBJ2-7|NA
CASSRFEQYF
TGTGCCAGCAGCCGGTTTGAGCAGTACTTC
>NA|TRBV5-1|TRBJ2-1|NA
CASGGAVNEQFF
TGCGCCAGCGGGGGGGCCGTCAATGAGCAGTTCTTC
>NA|TRBV3-1/TRBV3-2|TRBJ2-7|TRBD1
CASSQGDRGHEQYF
TGTGCCAGCAGCCAAGGGGACAGGGGCCACGAGCAGTACTTC
>NA|TRBV18|TRBJ1-1|NA
CASSPGGQGITEAFF
TGTGCCAGCTCACCAGGGGGCCAGGGGATCACTGAAGCTTTCTTT
>NA|TRBV18|TRBJ2-2|TRBD2
CASSPTGLAGGTGELFF
TGTGCCAGCTCACCAACCGGACTAGCGGGAGGAACCGGGGAGCTGTTTTTT
>NA|TRBV7-2|TRBJ1-4|NA
CASSLTGSNEKLFF
TGTGCCAGCAGCTTAACAGGGTCTAATGAAAAACTGTTTTTT
>NA|TRBV27|TRBJ2-6|NA
CASKDSAAGANVLTF
TGTGCCAGTAAGGATAGTGCGGCTGGGGCCAACGTCCTGACTTTC
>NA|TRBV4-3|TRBJ2-4|NA
CASSQDNRATNIQYF
TGCGCCAGCAGCCAAGATAACAGGGCTACCAACATTCAGTACTTC
>NA|TRBV27|TRBJ2-5|NA
CASSLSLLRPETQYF
TGTGCCAGCAGTTTATCCCTTCTGAGGCCAGAGACCCAGTACTTC
>once|TRBV28|TRBJ1-5|NA
CASSLIAGLGYSNQPQHF
TGTGCCAGCAGTTTAATAGCAGGGCTAGGGTATAGCAATCAGCCCCAGCATTTT
>NA|TRBV5-1|TRBJ1-6|NA
CASSGTGSGNSPLHF
TGCGCCAGCAGCGGTACAGGGTCGGGCAATTCACCCCTCCACTTT
>NA|TRBV10-3|TRBJ1-1|NA
CAISTRHDTEAFF
TGTGCCATCAGTACCCGACACGACACTGAAGCTTTCTTT
>NA|TRBV4-1|TRBJ1-5|TRBD1
CASSRDRLNQPQHF
TGCGCCAGCAGTCGGGACAGACTCAATCAGCCCCAGCATTTT
>NA|TRBV19|TRBJ1-5|NA
CASSMVQYSNQPQHF
TGTGCCAGTAGTATGGTACAGTATAGCAATCAGCCCCAGCATTTT
>NA|TRBV27|TRBJ2-1|NA
CATTRGTEQFF
TGTGCCACCACCAGGGGAACGGAGCAGTTCTTC